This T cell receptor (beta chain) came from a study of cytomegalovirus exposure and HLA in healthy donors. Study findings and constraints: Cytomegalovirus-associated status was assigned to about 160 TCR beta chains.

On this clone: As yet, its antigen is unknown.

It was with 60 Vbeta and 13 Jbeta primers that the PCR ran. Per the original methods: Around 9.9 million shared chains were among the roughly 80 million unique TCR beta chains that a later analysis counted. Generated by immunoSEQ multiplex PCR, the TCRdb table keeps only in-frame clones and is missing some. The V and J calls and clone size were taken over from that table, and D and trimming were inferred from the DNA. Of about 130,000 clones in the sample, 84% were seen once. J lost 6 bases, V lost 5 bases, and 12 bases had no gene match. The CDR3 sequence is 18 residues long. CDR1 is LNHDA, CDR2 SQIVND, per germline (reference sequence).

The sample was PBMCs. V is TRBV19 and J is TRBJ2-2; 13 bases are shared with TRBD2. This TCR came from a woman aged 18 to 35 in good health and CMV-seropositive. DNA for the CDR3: TGTGCCAGTAGTCCTCGGGCGGGGACTAGCGGGGTATCCGGGGAGCTGTTTTTT. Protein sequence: CASSPRAGTSGVSGELFF.